This paragraph reports one TCR beta chain. Its antigen is still unknown. The data belong to a study of CXCR3-negative and CXCR3-positive naive CD8 T cells. Libraries of TRB cDNA were made by 5' RACE and carried UMIs. TCRdb reprocessed the 5' RACE reads and reports one entry per CDR3 protein, with no DNA. Recorded for this sample: more than 75,000 distinct CDR3 sequences. Notes on the study in general: Comparison of naive cells showed more hydrophobic TRB CDR3s in CXCR3-positive than in CXCR3-negative naive cells. Whereas both naive subsets had comparably high diversity, memory CD8+ cells had much lower diversity.

Subsets of CD8+ T cells were each sorted in triplicate at about 300,000 cells apiece. Naive CD8+ T lymphocytes were specified as CD45RO-CCR7+CD27+CD95-. This CDR3 spans 14 amino acids. The clonotype was recovered from a human donor in good health. Some clones in this sample may be carry-over from other donors' samples. Sequencing was performed on naive CXCR3+ CD8+ T cells from blood. This sample's subset: CD45RO-CCR7+CD27+CD95- naive CD8+ T cells expressing CXCR3 (TNR3+). The chain has TRBV12-3 or TRBV12-4 and TRBJ2-3; TCRdb reports TRBD2, a call that lacks DNA to check it against. The CDR3 sequence: CASSLGDYADTQYF.